The present T cell receptor (beta chain) was sequenced within a study of technical replicates of blood from several donors. Using immunoSEQ multiplex PCR, the repertoire was profiled, and TCRdb retains in-frame clones only, with some absent. The sample includes 70,000 or so clones, over 70% of them seen just once. CDR3 length: 15 amino acids. With V trimmed by 2 bases and J by 4 bases, 7 bases remained unmatched. Germline V CDR1 and CDR2: MNHEY, SVGAGI. This receptor was obtained from a human donor in good health. Some clones in this sample may be carry-over from other donors' samples. Source material: PBMCs. The gene calls are TRBV6-5 and TRBJ2-7, with 8 bases lining up with TRBD1. CDR3 in amino acids: CASSYGSGGVYEQYF. The DNA for the CDR3 is TGTGCCAGCAGTTACGGCTCAGGGGGCGTTTACGAGCAGTACTTC.